These 25 T cell receptor beta chains were all obtained from the same sample, sequenced in a study of blood T cell repertoires in COVID-19 (dated by TCRdb to 2018 to 2021). The library relied on the immunoSEQ multiplex PCR assay. TCRdb stores this immuneACCESS table with in-frame sequences only. Part of the clones is absent; in the studies checked, under half of the shortfall reflects unresolved V genes, and no reason is known for the rest. For this sample there are more than 150,000 clones; about 90% appear just once. The biggest ten clones account for around 3% of the sample. Source material: peripheral blood. Source of these receptors: a man aged 55 to 70 with acute or convalescent COVID-19.

The CDR3 loop is CASKTVDRFNEQYF. The DNA of the CDR3 is TGTGCCAGCAAGACCGTGGACAGGTTTAACGAGCAGTACTTC. The chain links TRBV6-6 to TRBJ2-7; 7 nucleotides line up with TRBD1. Germline V CDR1 and CDR2: MNHNY, SVGAGI (reference sequence). Trimming took 7 bases from V and 5 from J; bases not matched to a gene: 11. The CDR3 runs 14 residues.

The chain has TRBV30 and TRBJ2-3, with TRBD2 identical over 8 bases. Germline V lookup: CDR1 GTSNPN, CDR2 SVGIG (reference sequence). CDR3 size: 14 residues. After removal of 0 bases from V and 4 bases from J, the junction contained 3 bases not matched to a gene. CDR3 amino acids: CAWSVRGGADTQYF. CDR3 DNA sequence: TGTGCCTGGAGTGTACGGGGGGGCGCAGATACGCAGTATTTT.

The chain links TRBV4-1 to TRBJ1-5; D is ambiguous. Trimming removed 0 bases at V and 0 bases at J, with 15 bases between. The CDR3 runs 18 residues. Germline V CDR1 and CDR2: MGHRA, YSYEKL. In nucleotides, the CDR3 is TGCGCCAGCAGCCAAGATCCGGGTCAGCTACCTAGCAATCAGCCCCAGCATTTT. Translated: CASSQDPGQLPSNQPQHF.

The sample holds one count of this clone. J is TRBJ1-2 and V is TRBV18; D is ambiguous. V was cut by 2 bases and J by 4 bases, with 11 bases left in between. This CDR3 has 14 amino acids. Germline CDR1 KGHSH, CDR2 LQKENI. CDR3 region: CASSPGGEGYGYTF. Written as DNA, the CDR3 is TGTGCCAGCTCACCAGGTGGGGAGGGCTATGGCTACACCTTC.

The gene calls are TRBV19 and TRBJ1-5; D is perhaps TRBD1 (6 bases). The CDR3 has 14 residues. Germline V gene sequence: CDR1 LNHDA, CDR2 SQIVND (reference sequence). Between the trimmed V and J ends, which lost 7 bases and 4 bases, there was a span of 14 bases. The CDR3 region is CASNVAGENQPQHF. In DNA form, the CDR3 reads TGTGCCAGTAATGTGGCAGGGGAGAATCAGCCCCAGCATTTT.

This chain's CDR3 is CATSDGLAGEQYF. The CDR3 region has the DNA TGTGCCACCAGTGATGGACTAGCTGGCGAGCAGTACTTC. J is TRBJ2-7 and V is TRBV24-1; TRBD2 aligns across 8 bases. The germline V gene has CDR1 KGHDR and CDR2 SFDVKD. The CDR3 length is 13 residues. J lost 6 bases, V lost 3 bases, and 3 bases had no gene match.

V is TRBV7-2 and J is TRBJ2-1; the match to TRBD2 covers 12 bases. The CDR3 covers 14 residues. With 5 bases clipped from V and 8 bases from J, the junction kept 4 bases outside the gene matches. Germline V gene data show CDR1 as SGHTA and CDR2 as FQGNSA. Here the CDR3 reads CASSPSGGAHEQFF. The CDR3 DNA is TGTGCCAGCAGCCCTAGCGGGGGGGCCCATGAGCAGTTCTTC. The full variable domain, completed using reference TRBV7-2 and TRBJ2-1, is GAGVSQSPSNKVTEKGKDVELRCDPISGHTALYWYRQSLGQGLEFLIYFQGNSAPDKSGLPSDRFSAERTGGSVSTLTIQRTQQEDSAVYLCASSPSGGAHEQFFGPGTRLTVL.

Concerning this clone itself: A junction end diverges from the germline sequence, so it may reflect a read error. The rearrangement joins TRBV6-1 to TRBJ1-1; 7 nucleotides agree with TRBD1. The CDR3 runs to 12 residues. Germline loops: CDR1 MNHNS, CDR2 SASEGT. CDR3 sequence reads: CASSDDRVILLF. The CDR3 region has the DNA TGTGCCAGCAGTGACGACAGGGTTATTTTGCTCTTT.

This clone was recorded a few times. CDR3 nucleotides: TGTGCCAGCAAGTTGGCAGGCGCCACTGAAGCTTTCTTT. As protein: CASKLAGATEAFF. The J gene is TRBJ1-1, the V gene TRBV2; D not certain. From germline, CDR1 is SNHLY and CDR2 FYNNEI. CDR3 size: 13 residues. V dropped 7 bases and J dropped 4 bases, with 13 bases sitting between them.

The V and J genes are TRBV11-2 and TRBJ1-5; 7 bases map to TRBD1. Germline assignment: CDR1 SGHAT and CDR2 FQNNGV. The CDR3 spans 15 residues. J was trimmed by 4 bases and V by 4 bases; bases with no gene match: 7. The CDR3 DNA sequence: TGTGCCAGCAGCTCAGAACAACAGGGGAATCAGCCCCAGCATTTT. It encodes CASSSEQQGNQPQHF.

The V gene is TRBV3-1 (or the pseudogene TRBV3-2), the J gene TRBJ1-1; 9 bases match TRBD1. Germline V gives CDR1 LGHDT, CDR2 YNNKEL (reference sequence). With 4 bases clipped from V and 5 bases from J, the junction kept 8 bases outside the gene matches. CDR3 length: 15 residues. This CDR3 reads CASSLTQGARTEAFF. DNA of the CDR3: TGTGCCAGCAGCCTTACACAGGGGGCAAGAACTGAAGCTTTCTTT.

V gene TRBV6-1 combines with J gene TRBJ1-5; TRBD1 might be the D (5 bases). Germline V gives CDR1 MNHNS, CDR2 SASEGT. V lost 3 bases, J lost 3 bases, and 12 bases lay in between. The CDR3 is made up of 15 amino acids. CDR3 bases: TGTGCCAGCAGTGAGGTATTACAGGCCAATCAGCCCCAGCATTTT. Its protein is CASSEVLQANQPQHF.

The V gene is TRBV5-6, the J gene TRBJ1-4; possible D gene TRBD1, 6 bases. CDR1 is SGHDT and CDR2 is YYEEEE in the germline V gene. This CDR3 has 14 amino acids. Trimming left V 4 bases short and J 6 bases short, with 13 bases between. Written as DNA, the CDR3 is TGTGCCAGCAGCACGACAGGTTCGGATGAAAAACTGTTTTTT. This encodes CASSTTGSDEKLFF. The entire variable domain, with the rest obtained from reference TRBV5-6 and TRBJ1-4, is as follows: DAGVTQSPTHLIKTRGQQVTLRCSPKSGHDTVSWYQQALGQGPQFIFQYYEEEERQRGNFPDRFSGHQFPNYSSELNVNALLLGDSALYLCASSTTGSDEKLFFGSGTQLSVL.

V and J are TRBV20-1 and TRBJ2-4; maybe TRBD1 (6 bases). This CDR3 contains 14 residues. Germline CDR1 and CDR2: DFQATT and SNEGSKA (reference sequence). V lost 3 bases and J 6 bases, leaving 15 bases between the germline ends. CDR3 region: CSASPGQLSNIQYF. In nucleotides, the CDR3 is TGCAGTGCTAGTCCGGGACAACTCTCAAACATTCAGTACTTC.

The chain combines TRBV5-4 with TRBJ1-2; the D gene is possibly TRBD1 (6 bases). V lost 2 bases, J lost 8 bases, and 13 bases lay in between. This CDR3 is 13 amino acids long. Germline CDR1 is SGHNT and CDR2 is YYREEE (reference sequence). DNA of the CDR3: TGTGCCAGCAGCTTTGGGCCAGGGGAAGGCTACACCTTC. This translates into CASSFGPGEGYTF. The whole variable domain, filled in from reference TRBV5-4 and TRBJ1-2, reads ETGVTQSPTHLIKTRGQQVTLRCSSQSGHNTVSWYQQALGQGPQFIFQYYREEENGRGNFPPRFSGLQFPNYSSELNVNALELDDSALYLCASSFGPGEGYTFGSGTRLTVV.

The chain couples TRBV7-2 to TRBJ1-3, with 7 nucleotides matching TRBD1. The germline V gene has CDR1 SGHTA and CDR2 FQGNSA. There are 15 residues in the CDR3. With V trimmed by 2 bases and J by 0 bases, 1 base remained unmatched. CDR3 loop: CASSLRDSSGNTIYF. The CDR3 DNA follows: TGTGCCAGCAGCTTACGGGACAGCTCTGGAAACACCATATATTTT.

The chain carries TRBV29-1 and TRBJ1-1, with 9 bases matching TRBD1. In germline, CDR1 is SQVTM, CDR2 ANQGSEA. J was trimmed by 8 bases and V by 1 base; bases with no gene match: 20. CDR3 size: 18 residues. The CDR3 bases are TGCAGCGTTGAAGCCCCACGGGACAGGGTTAAAGGGTATCTGGAAGCTTTCTTT. Protein sequence: CSVEAPRDRVKGYLEAFF.

The chain has TRBV11-2 and TRBJ2-3, with TRBD2 matching 9 bases. V dropped 1 base and J dropped 5; count of bases not matched to a gene: 4. The CDR3 runs 15 residues. The germline V gene has CDR1 SGHAT and CDR2 FQNNGV. In nucleotides, the CDR3 is TGTGCCAGCAGCTTAGGGCTAGCGGGGATAGATACGCAGTATTTT. Translation: CASSLGLAGIDTQYF.

The rearrangement links TRBV28 to TRBJ2-7; a weak D match, TRBD1 (6 bases). Trimming left V 6 bases short and J 1 base short, with 16 bases between. This CDR3 is built from 15 residues. Germline CDR1 MDHEN, CDR2 SYDVKM. CDR3 bases: TGTGCCAGCAGCCCACCCGGGACACTATCCTACGAGCAGTACTTC. Residues: CASSPPGTLSYEQYF.

The chain is built from TRBV7-3 and TRBJ2-1; 8 bases match TRBD2. V shed 1 base, J shed 6 bases, and the junction held 5 bases outside the gene matches. This CDR3 is built from 15 residues. Germline lookup yields CDR1 SGHTA and CDR2 FQGTGA. The CDR3 sequence is CASSLIAGPRNEQFF. The CDR3 region has the DNA TGTGCCAGCAGCTTAATAGCGGGACCCCGCAATGAGCAGTTCTTC.

The rearrangement uses TRBV9 and TRBJ1-3, with D tentatively TRBD1 (6 bases). Between the trimmed V and J ends, which lost 6 bases and 3 bases, there was a span of 16 bases. Germline values: CDR1 SGDLS, CDR2 YYNGEE. The CDR3 loop spans 15 amino acids. In DNA form, the CDR3 reads TGTGCCAGCAACCCTACAGGGTACTTTGGAAACACCATATATTTT. Encoded protein: CASNPTGYFGNTIYF.

The chain combines TRBV15 with TRBJ2-1; no clear D gene. Trimming cost V 0 bases and J 9 bases, with 6 bases left between them. The CDR3 spans 12 residues. Germline CDR1 is LNHNV and CDR2 is YYDKDF (reference sequence). The chain's CDR3 is CATSRDRVEQFF. The DNA for the CDR3 is TGTGCCACCAGCAGAGATCGCGTTGAGCAGTTCTTC.

V gene TRBV5-6 combines with J gene TRBJ1-2, with a tentative D call TRBD1 (5 bases). Looked up from germline, CDR1 is SGHDT and CDR2 is YYEEEE. The ends were cut back, 0 bases at V and 4 bases at J, with 16 bases in the middle. There are 16 residues in the CDR3. The chain's CDR3 is CASSLDGGPRGYGYTF. CDR3 DNA: TGTGCCAGCAGCTTGGATGGCGGTCCTAGGGGCTATGGCTACACCTTC.

This chain's CDR3 is CASSSGTSSYEQYF. The CDR3 region has the DNA TGTGCCAGCTCATCCGGGACTAGCAGCTACGAGCAGTACTTC. The V gene is TRBV18, the J gene TRBJ2-7, with 9 bases that match TRBD2. The CDR3 has 14 amino acids. V lost 5 bases to trimming and J lost 3 bases; unmatched junction nucleotides: 5. Germline V gives CDR1 KGHSH, CDR2 LQKENI.

The V call is TRBV4-2, the J call TRBJ1-2, with D perhaps TRBD1 (6 bases). The CDR3 has 11 residues. Per the germline V gene, CDR1 is LGHNA and CDR2 is YNFKEQ. V was shortened by 6 bases and J by 4 bases, with 6 bases between the two germline ends. CDR3 region: CASRDSYGYTF. The CDR3, as DNA: TGTGCCAGCAGGGACAGCTATGGCTACACCTTC.